The 15 T cell receptor beta chains in this list originate from one sample, sequenced in a study of graft-versus-host responses after intestinal transplantation (dated by TCRdb to 2020 to 2023). The sample's time point label, decoded: cells obtained before transplantation from donor or recipient. What these receptors recognize is not known. The method behind the library was the immunoSEQ multiplex PCR assay. Entries here come from immuneACCESS through TCRdb and include only in-frame sequences with V and J called. Some clones fail to appear in such tables; in the studies checked, an unresolved V gene covers under half of the shortfall, and the cause of the remainder is unknown. This sample has over 100,000 clones in its table, and 85% to 95% of those were observed once. The biggest ten clones account for roughly 0.12% of the sample. The source was unstimulated CD4+ T cells sorted from spleen or lymph node cells, collected before intestinal transplant. The origin of the receptors is a human donor who received an intestinal transplant.

The J gene is TRBJ2-7, the V gene TRBV9, with D tentatively TRBD1 or TRBD2 (5 bases each). Germline CDR1 SGDLS, CDR2 YYNGEE. V gave up 5 bases and J gave up 7 bases, with 16 bases separating them. This CDR3 has 13 residues. Here the CDR3 reads CASSTSLWGEQYF. CDR3 nucleotides: TGTGCCAGCAGTACCTCTCTCTGGGGGGAGCAGTACTTC.

The J gene is TRBJ2-5, the V gene TRBV11-2, with D perhaps being TRBD1 or TRBD2 (7 bases each). This CDR3 spans 16 amino acids. V lost 8 bases to trimming and J lost 5 bases, with 24 bases between them. Germline V CDR1 and CDR2: SGHAT, FQNNGV. CDR3 residues: CASLPGGGGALETQYF. For the CDR3, the DNA is TGTGCCAGCCTCCCGGGGGGAGGGGGCGCGTTGGAGACCCAGTACTTC. Full variable domain (remainder filled in from reference TRBV11-2 and TRBJ2-5): EAGVAQSPRYKIIEKRQSVAFWCNPISGHATLYWYQQILGQGPKLLIQFQNNGVVDDSQLPKDRFSAERLKGVDSTLKIQPAKLEDSAVYLCASLPGGGGALETQYFGPGTRLLVL.

V and J are TRBV7-9 and TRBJ1-5, with 9 bases that match TRBD1. The CDR3 has 15 amino acids. J was trimmed by 0 bases and V by 5 bases; bases with no gene match: 2. Germline V gene data show CDR1 as SEHNR and CDR2 as FQNEAQ (reference sequence). CDR3 residues: CASSGTGNSNQPQHF. DNA for the CDR3: TGTGCCAGCAGCGGGACAGGGAATAGCAATCAGCCCCAGCATTTT. Full variable domain (rest looked up from reference TRBV7-9 and TRBJ1-5): DTGVSQNPRHKITKRGQNVTFRCDPISEHNRLYWYRQTLGQGPEFLTYFQNEAQLEKSRLLSDRFSAERPKGSFSTLEIQRTEQGDSAMYLCASSGTGNSNQPQHFGDGTRLSIL.

This clone was seen a handful of times. The chain links TRBV19 to TRBJ2-7; D is possibly TRBD1 (6 bases). CDR3 length: 13 residues. Trimming pared 9 bases from V and 4 bases from J, leaving 16 bases between. The germline CDR1 and CDR2 sequences are LNHDA and SQIVND (reference sequence). The CDR3 DNA follows: TGTGCCAGACCCAATAAGAGGGGGTACGAGCAGTACTTC. Protein sequence: CARPNKRGYEQYF.

The rearrangement links TRBV28 to TRBJ2-7, with TRBD2 identical over 9 bases. The CDR3 contains 14 residues. Germline loops: CDR1 MDHEN, CDR2 SYDVKM. With V trimmed by 6 bases and J by 5 bases, 8 bases remained unmatched. In nucleotides, the CDR3 is TGTGCCAGCAGGACCCCCAGCGGGAGGAACGAGCAGTACTTC. Translating gives CASRTPSGRNEQYF.

The CDR3 here is CASSLIAGPLNEQFF. CDR3 DNA: TGTGCCAGCAGCTTAATCGCGGGACCCCTCAATGAGCAGTTCTTC. The J gene is TRBJ2-1, the V gene TRBV7-3; TRBD2 might be the D (6 bases). The CDR3 is 15 amino acids. V dropped 1 base and J dropped 6 bases, with 13 bases sitting between them. CDR1 is SGHTA and CDR2 is FQGTGA in the germline V gene.

The J gene is TRBJ2-7, the V gene TRBV6-5; unclear D gene. Germline V gene sequence: CDR1 MNHEY, CDR2 SVGAGI. The V and J ends lost 5 bases and 0 bases respectively, with 11 bases between them. This CDR3 has 14 residues. The CDR3 protein is CASSRTVSSYEQYF. The DNA of the CDR3 is TGTGCCAGCAGTCGGACGGTGAGCTCCTACGAGCAGTACTTC.

Here the CDR3 DNA reads TGTGCCAGCAGCTTGCGGACTAGCGGGAGGAACACCGGGGAGCTGTTTTTT. It encodes CASSLRTSGRNTGELFF. The rearrangement links TRBV7-9 to TRBJ2-2; 13 positions agree with TRBD2. The junction had 2 bases not matched to a gene; V was cut back by 3 bases and J by 1 base. In germline, CDR1 is SEHNR, CDR2 FQNEAQ (reference sequence). CDR3 length: 17 amino acids.

The DNA for the CDR3 is TGCGCCAGCAGCTTGACAGGGGGCACGGAGACCCAGTACTTC. As protein: CASSLTGGTETQYF. The rearrangement joins TRBV5-1 to TRBJ2-5, with TRBD1 identical over 9 bases. The CDR3 spans 14 residues. Germline CDR1 reads SGHRS; CDR2 reads YFSETQ. Germline trimming cut 1 base from V and 5 bases from J; bases unmatched to any gene: 3.

The chain joins TRBV6-5 to TRBJ1-2, with a weak D call TRBD1 (5 bases). Germline lookup yields CDR1 MNHEY and CDR2 SVGAGI. This CDR3 spans 14 amino acids. The V and J ends lost 0 bases and 3 bases respectively, with 8 bases between them. This CDR3 is CASSYSRGDYGYTF. For the CDR3, the DNA is TGTGCCAGCAGTTACTCGAGGGGAGACTATGGCTACACCTTC.

A single count supports this clone. The V call is TRBV9, the J call TRBJ2-1; no reliable D call. CDR1 SGDLS and CDR2 YYNGEE come from the germline V gene. This CDR3 is 11 amino acids long. V was shortened by 4 bases and J by 5 bases, with 4 bases between the two germline ends. CDR3 sequence reads: CASSKNNEQFF. The CDR3 DNA sequence: TGTGCCAGCAGCAAAAACAATGAGCAGTTCTTC.

The chain links TRBV28 to TRBJ1-1; the D gene is possibly TRBD1 (5 bases). The V gene lost 4 bases and the J gene lost 9 bases, with 9 bases spanning the gap. The CDR3 sequence is 11 residues long. Germline CDR1 MDHEN, CDR2 SYDVKM. The DNA of the CDR3 is TGTGCCAGCAGTTGGGGGGGAAAAGCTTTCTTT. Protein: CASSWGGKAFF.

The chain employs TRBV27 and TRBJ2-5; D may be TRBD1 (5 bases). The length of the CDR3 is 14 residues. Deletions cut 1 base from V and 2 bases from J, with 8 bases between. The germline CDR1 and CDR2 sequences are MNHEY and SMNVEV (reference sequence). The CDR3 nucleotides read TGTGCCAGCAGTTTATACAGGAATCAAGAGACCCAGTACTTC. Amino acids: CASSLYRNQETQYF.

The chain joins TRBV7-8 to TRBJ2-1; D not resolved. V lost 3 bases and J lost 0, with 18 bases in between. Per the germline V gene, CDR1 is SGHVS and CDR2 is FQNEAQ. CDR3 length: 18 amino acids. The CDR3 reads CASSFNYAAQSSYNEQFF. The CDR3 coding sequence is TGTGCCAGCAGCTTTAATTATGCGGCACAAAGCTCCTACAATGAGCAGTTCTTC.

This chain joins TRBV19 and TRBJ2-1; D is undetermined. The V end lost 7 bases, the J end lost 0 bases, and 10 bases lay between the germline ends. Germline CDR1 LNHDA, CDR2 SQIVND (reference sequence). The CDR3 runs 14 residues. The CDR3 coding sequence is TGTGCCAGTACTAGGCGTAGCTCCTACAATGAGCAGTTCTTC. It specifies CASTRRSSYNEQFF.